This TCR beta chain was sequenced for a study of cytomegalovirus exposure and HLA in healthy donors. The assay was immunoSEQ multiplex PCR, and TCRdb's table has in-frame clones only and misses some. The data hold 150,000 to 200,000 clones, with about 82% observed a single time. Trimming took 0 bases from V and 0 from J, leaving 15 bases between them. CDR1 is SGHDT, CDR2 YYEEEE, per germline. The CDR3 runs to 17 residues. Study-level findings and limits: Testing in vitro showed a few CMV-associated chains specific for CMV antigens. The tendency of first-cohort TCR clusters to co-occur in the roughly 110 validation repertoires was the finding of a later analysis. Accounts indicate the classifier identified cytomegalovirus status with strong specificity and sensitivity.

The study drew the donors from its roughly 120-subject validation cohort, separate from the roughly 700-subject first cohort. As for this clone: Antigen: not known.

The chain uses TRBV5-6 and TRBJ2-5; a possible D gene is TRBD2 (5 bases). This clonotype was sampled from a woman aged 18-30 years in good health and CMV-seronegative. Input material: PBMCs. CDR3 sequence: CASSLAGELRYQETQYF. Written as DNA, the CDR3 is TGTGCCAGCAGCTTGGCCGGGGAGTTGAGGTACCAAGAGACCCAGTACTTC.